This TCR beta chain emerged from a study of T cells after yellow fever vaccination (dated by TCRdb to the late 2010s). A note on the overall study: Libraries from fractions with low cell numbers were prepared with the SMART-Seq v4 Ultra Low Input RNA kit. To track T-cell clones before and after primary and booster YFV17D yellow fever vaccination, bulk TCR alpha and beta repertoires were sequenced longitudinally. Two healthy male donors, one aged 18 to 30 and one aged 30 to 39 years, were included in the cohort. Blood samples were taken at several timepoints before and after primary and secondary immunization, and bulk PBMC replicates and cell subsets were isolated.

This clonotype has more than one count but fewer than ten. It lacks a known antigen. No base qualities exist here, and no much larger clone lies one base off it. This specimen's treatment or condition label, interpreted: live attenuated yellow fever vaccine strain. Two biological replicates of bulk PBMCs were collected at each blood-draw timepoint. A standard Ficoll-Paque protocol was used to isolate PBMCs from peripheral blood. TriZol was used to extract RNA from bulk PBMCs, from CD4 and CD8 fractions, and from dextramer-positive and dextramer-negative fractions. The germline ends are 19 bases apart after V is trimmed by 5 bases and J by 4 bases. Via the germline V gene, CDR1 is SGHRS and CDR2 YFSETQ. From its cysteine to its phenylalanine, the CDR3 spans 16 amino acids. Solely the CDR3 DNA is kept, with 48 bases framed from the first base. The full study reports these points: A small fraction of clonotypes appeared in both the CD4 and CD8 compartments, likely as a result of convergent recombination. After the booster, most clones that had expanded after primary vaccination were detected again (about 97% of CD4 and around nine tenths of CD8), suggesting broad maintenance of memory. Because only two donors were included in the study, the extent to which the findings can be generalized is limited. The secondary T-cell response was weaker than the primary response but faster, peaking on day 5 instead of day 15. Computational filtering was required because FACS-sorted repertoires could contain abundant contaminating clonotypes from the bulk population.

Instrument on record: Illumina NovaSeq 6000. TCR cDNA was synthesized by 5'RACE template switching, through which a universal primer site and unique molecular identifiers were introduced. Priming of cDNA synthesis was performed from both the TCR alpha and TCR beta constant segments. Library amplification involved two PCR steps, and the second step added sample barcodes and sequencing adapters. Sequencing of the libraries was done on either Illumina HiSeq 2500 (2x100 bp) or NovaSeq (2x150 bp). Processing in the source paper ran as follows. MIGEC handled demultiplexing of reads and collapsing into UMI consensus sequences, while MiXCR performed V(D)J alignment. Vaccine-responding clonotypes were identified with edgeR using replicate PBMC samples, with FDR below 0.01 and a log2 fold change above 5 up to day 15 being required. Each bulk clonotype was labeled CD4 or CD8 based on which sequenced repertoire, CD4 or CD8, contained the clonotype at higher abundance. TCRdb trimmed public reads at Q25 via fastp, called clones via MiXCR and kept in-frame beta chains. Entries that share a CDR3 protein sequence are merged under the most common genes and DNA. The V and J calls and clone size come from TCRdb's table, not from the authors' own analysis. Across this sample there are some 340,000 distinct CDR3 sequences, with approximately 4% seen only once. Jointly, the top ten make up about 22% of the sample.

The sample consisted of PBMCs, taken 5 days after the yellow fever booster vaccination. The sequence derives from a man younger than 35 who received the YFV17D yellow fever vaccine. Here the chain combines TRBV5-1 and TRBJ2-1, with TRBD2 tentatively as D gene (6 bases match). The bases read TGCGCCAGCAGAGGTGGAGGGGACGGCCTATACAATGAGCAGTTCTTC. The encoded protein is CASRGGGDGLYNEQFF.